The 3 T cell receptor beta chains in this list originate from one sample, sequenced in a study of T cells in Graves' hyperthyroidism and ophthalmopathy. RNA transcripts served as the template for amplifying TCR beta CDR3 regions. Primed by the HTBI set, a first-round RT-PCR was run on the TCR CDR3. TCRdb re-called the multiplex PCR reads with MiXCR, one entry per CDR3 protein. This sample has around 500,000 distinct CDR3 sequences, with 12% to 15% found just once. Sequenced input: blood. The source is a woman in her 40s with Graves' hyperthyroidism.

This clonotype has only a few counts. The chain carries TRBV12-3 or TRBV12-4 and TRBJ2-3, with 10 nucleotides matching TRBD2. V shed 2 bases, J shed 2 bases, and the junction held 10 bases outside the gene matches. The CDR3 runs 18 residues. The CDR3 protein is CASSLMLSSGSNTDTQYF. CDR3 DNA sequence: TGTGCCAGCAGTTTAATGTTGTCTAGCGGGAGTAACACAGATACGCAGTATTTT.

In this sample, this clonotype turned up many times. The chain employs TRBV6-1 and TRBJ2-4; 7 bases align to TRBD1. Germline V lookup: CDR1 MNHNS, CDR2 SASEGT. The CDR3 covers 14 residues. With 6 bases clipped from V and 6 bases from J, the junction kept 8 bases outside the gene matches. The CDR3 bases are TGTGCCAGCAGAACCCGGGACAGTTTAAACATTCAGTACTTC. Amino acids: CASRTRDSLNIQYF.

This rearrangement joins TRBV4-1 to TRBJ2-4, with D possibly called TRBD1 or TRBD2 (5 bases each). Germline-derived CDR1 and CDR2 are MGHRA and YSYEKL. The CDR3 length is 21 residues. The V gene lost 1 base and the J gene lost 1 base, with 26 bases spanning the gap. The CDR3 protein is CASSQGTVAGRHRVAKNIQYF. The CDR3 region has the DNA TGCGCCAGCAGCCAAGGAACAGTGGCAGGGAGACATCGGGTGGCCAAAAACATTCAGTACTTC.